These 31 T cell receptor beta chains were all obtained from the same sample, sequenced in a study of shared clonotypes between healthy human individuals. Some clones are missing from TCRdb's copy, which holds only in-frame ones; the method was immunoSEQ multiplex PCR. The table shows under 1 million clones, with approximately 96% occurring only once. CD45RO-negative, CCR7-positively selected cells formed the naive CD8 fraction, excluding terminally differentiated effector memory CD45RA+ cells. Sequencing was performed on naive CD8+ T cells sorted from blood. The receptors were gathered from a man younger than 45 in good health.

The sample holds one count of this clone. The chain carries TRBV6-5 and TRBJ2-1, with 7 bases matching TRBD2. The CDR3 spans 14 residues. The V and J ends lost 6 bases and 0 bases, in that order; junction bases with no gene match: 2. CDR1 is MNHEY, CDR2 SVGAGI, per germline. The CDR3 DNA follows: TGTGCCAGCAGCTGGGAGGGCTCCTACAATGAGCAGTTCTTC. Translated, it gives CASSWEGSYNEQFF.

The V and J genes are TRBV28 and TRBJ2-2; unclear D gene. The length of the CDR3 is 14 residues. V was pared by 4 bases and J by 4 bases, with 10 bases between. Germline lookup yields CDR1 MDHEN and CDR2 SYDVKM. The CDR3 loop is CASSSSVSTGELFF. The CDR3 bases are TGTGCCAGCAGTTCCTCAGTTTCCACCGGGGAGCTGTTTTTT.

The chain joins TRBV6-5 to TRBJ2-5; possibly TRBD1 for D (6 bases). The germline V and J ends were trimmed by 6 bases and 1 base, with 12 bases remaining between them. This CDR3 has 14 amino acids. The germline V gene has CDR1 MNHEY and CDR2 SVGAGI. This chain's CDR3 is CASREQGFQETQYF. For the CDR3, the DNA is TGTGCCAGCAGAGAACAGGGATTCCAAGAGACCCAGTACTTC.

The chain recombines TRBV16 with TRBJ2-1, with TRBD2 matching 10 bases. Germline V gene lookup returns CDR1 KGHSY and CDR2 FQNENV. The CDR3 covers 19 residues. Trimming at V came to 0 bases and at J to 5 bases, leaving 13 bases not matched to a gene. The CDR3 sequence is CASSQSSPGKAGGNNEQFF. CDR3 nucleotides: TGTGCCAGCAGCCAATCGTCCCCGGGCAAAGCGGGAGGGAACAATGAGCAGTTCTTC.

This chain links TRBV5-1 with TRBJ1-1; D is unclear. The germline V and J ends were trimmed by 2 bases and 1 base, with 24 bases remaining between them. The CDR3 extends over 19 amino acids. Germline loops: CDR1 SGHRS, CDR2 YFSETQ. CDR3 in DNA: TGCGCCAGCAGCTTCTACGCCCCGTTGGCTGTTGAGGGGAACACTGAAGCTTTCTTT. Translated, it gives CASSFYAPLAVEGNTEAFF.

The rearrangement uses TRBV4-1 and TRBJ2-1; possibly TRBD1 for D (5 bases). V lost 1 base and J lost 10, with 14 bases in between. Germline V lookup: CDR1 MGHRA, CDR2 YSYEKL. The length of the CDR3 is 14 residues. The CDR3 loop is CASSQARAAREQFF. CDR3 nucleotide sequence: TGCGCCAGCAGCCAAGCCAGGGCAGCGAGGGAGCAGTTCTTC.

This rearrangement joins TRBV14 to TRBJ2-7, with D perhaps given as TRBD1 or TRBD2 (6 bases each). CDR3 length equals 15 residues. The germline V gene encodes CDR1 SGHDN and CDR2 FVKESK. Deletions cut 0 bases from V and 4 bases from J, with 13 bases between. The CDR3 loop is CASSQDQGGGYEQYF. As DNA, the CDR3 is TGTGCCAGCAGCCAAGATCAAGGGGGAGGTTACGAGCAGTACTTC.

The chain has TRBV14 and TRBJ1-2; TRBD1 is a possible D gene (5 bases). The germline V and J ends were trimmed by 5 bases and 4 bases, with 8 bases remaining between them. This CDR3 comprises 12 residues. Germline V lookup: CDR1 SGHDN, CDR2 FVKESK. The CDR3 sequence: CASSGGIYGYTF. The CDR3 nucleotides read TGTGCCAGCAGCGGGGGGATCTATGGCTACACCTTC.

The chain employs TRBV6-1 and TRBJ2-2; D not certain. Trimming removed 9 bases at V and 1 base at J, with 15 bases between. The CDR3 runs 15 residues. Germline lookup yields CDR1 MNHNS and CDR2 SASEGT. CDR3 sequence: CASLVLGGNTGELFF. As DNA, the CDR3 is TGTGCCAGTCTAGTGTTGGGCGGGAACACCGGGGAGCTGTTTTTT.

This chain connects TRBV27 to TRBJ2-7; either TRBD1 or TRBD2 may fit D (5 bases each). The CDR3 length is 14 residues. The germline V and J ends were trimmed by 10 bases and 2 bases, with 18 bases remaining between them. Germline V gene lookup returns CDR1 MNHEY and CDR2 SMNVEV (reference sequence). The CDR3 here is CATPFEGSPYEQYF. CDR3 coding DNA: TGTGCCACCCCCTTTGAGGGGAGCCCCTACGAGCAGTACTTC.

In this sample, this clone turned up once. The rearrangement joins TRBV28 to TRBJ2-1; 9 bases align to TRBD1. V trimming: 3 bases; J trimming: 6 bases; junction bases outside the gene matches: 6. There are 15 residues in the CDR3. CDR1 and CDR2 (germline): MDHEN, SYDVKM. The CDR3 coding sequence is TGTGCCAGCAGTTTTTGGGACAGGGTTTCCAATGAGCAGTTCTTC. Residues: CASSFWDRVSNEQFF.

Details on this clone: The same CDR3 also results from other DNA sequences found in this sample. The genes are TRBV4-1 and TRBJ2-7; no reliable D call. Germline V gene data show CDR1 as MGHRA and CDR2 as YSYEKL. The V end was cut by 0 bases, the J end by 6 bases, with 6 bases between. The length of the CDR3 is 12 residues. CDR3 region: CASSQDGREQYF. CDR3 sequence (DNA): TGCGCCAGCAGCCAAGATGGCCGCGAGCAGTACTTC.

V and J are TRBV4-3 and TRBJ2-2; D is uncertain. Trimming pared 4 bases from V and 0 bases from J, leaving 15 bases between. The germline CDR1 and CDR2 sequences are LGHNA and YSLEER. This CDR3 contains 17 residues. CDR3 sequence: CASSPIKTYTNTGELFF. The CDR3 region has the DNA TGCGCCAGCAGCCCCATTAAGACATATACGAACACCGGGGAGCTGTTTTTT.

V is TRBV7-9 and J is TRBJ1-2, with 8 bases fitting TRBD1. V trimming: 0 bases; J trimming: 2 bases; junction bases outside the gene matches: 14. CDR3 length equals 19 residues. Germline V gene data show CDR1 as SEHNR and CDR2 as FQNEAQ (reference sequence). In DNA, the CDR3 is TGTGCCAGCAGCTTAGCAGGAATTGGGTCAGGGGGCCCAAACTATGGCTACACCTTC. Its translation: CASSLAGIGSGGPNYGYTF.

The chain uses TRBV28 and TRBJ1-1, with TRBD1 matching 8 bases. The length of the CDR3 is 15 residues. CDR1 and CDR2 from the germline V gene are MDHEN and SYDVKM. The junction had 9 bases not matched to a gene; V was cut back by 4 bases and J by 5 bases. This CDR3 is CASSWARTGRTEAFF. In DNA form, the CDR3 reads TGTGCCAGCAGTTGGGCGAGGACAGGGCGGACTGAAGCTTTCTTT. Combining the CDR3 with reference TRBV28 and TRBJ1-1 gives the whole variable domain DVKVTQSSRYLVKRTGEKVFLECVQDMDHENMFWYRQDPGLGLRLIYFSYDVKMKEKGDIPEGYSVSREKKERFSLILESASTNQTSMYLCASSWARTGRTEAFFGQGTRLTVV.

This chain connects TRBV4-1 to TRBJ1-5; tentatively, D is TRBD1 (5 bases). Deletions cut 1 base from V and 0 bases from J, with 7 bases between. Germline V gives CDR1 MGHRA, CDR2 YSYEKL. There are 15 residues in the CDR3. The CDR3: CASSQGQYSNQPQHF. As DNA, the CDR3 is TGCGCCAGCAGCCAAGGACAGTATAGCAATCAGCCCCAGCATTTT.

CDR3 sequence reads: CASSQSQTALLGYGYTF. The CDR3 coding sequence is TGCGCCAGCAGCCAATCCCAGACAGCCCTGCTAGGCTATGGCTACACCTTC. The chain employs TRBV4-1 and TRBJ1-2; possible D gene TRBD1, 5 bases. Germline CDR1 and CDR2: MGHRA and YSYEKL. This CDR3 has 17 residues. V was trimmed by 2 bases and J by 4 bases, leaving 20 bases between them.

The chain combines TRBV4-3 with TRBJ2-7; D not resolved. Germline lookup yields CDR1 LGHNA and CDR2 YSLEER. The CDR3 length is 14 residues. Deletions cut 0 bases from V and 4 bases from J, with 10 bases between. This CDR3 reads CASSQDPTGYEQYF. CDR3 coding DNA: TGCGCCAGCAGCCAAGACCCCACCGGGTACGAGCAGTACTTC.

As DNA, the CDR3 is TGTGCCAGCAGCCCGGGAGGGGGGGTTATGGAGACCCAGTACTTC. This translates into CASSPGGGVMETQYF. The rearrangement links TRBV9 to TRBJ2-5, with 8 bases identical to TRBD2. The V and J ends lost 4 bases and 5 bases, in that order; junction bases with no gene match: 10. CDR1 is SGDLS and CDR2 is YYNGEE in the germline V gene. The CDR3 is 15 residues long.

Of note for this clone: Other DNA variants within this sample encode the same CDR3. The gene calls are TRBV7-9 and TRBJ2-1; no firm D call. The V gene lost 3 bases and the J gene lost 7 bases, with 7 bases spanning the gap. Germline CDR1 and CDR2: SEHNR and FQNEAQ (reference sequence). CDR3 length equals 12 residues. The CDR3 spells CASSLEVNEQFF. CDR3 DNA sequence: TGTGCCAGCAGCTTGGAAGTGAATGAGCAGTTCTTC.

The chain couples TRBV27 to TRBJ2-1; 9 positions agree with TRBD1. Trimming took 0 bases from V and 4 from J; bases not matched to a gene: 10. CDR1 is MNHEY, CDR2 SMNVEV, per germline (reference sequence). The CDR3 has 18 residues. The CDR3 DNA reads TGTGCCAGCAGTTTATCGGCAGGGACAGGGTCCCCTTACAATGAGCAGTTCTTC. This gives the protein CASSLSAGTGSPYNEQFF.

This chain connects TRBV27 to TRBJ2-1; 11 nucleotides match TRBD2. Germline V gene lookup returns CDR1 MNHEY and CDR2 SMNVEV (reference sequence). V lost 5 bases to trimming and J lost 9 bases; unmatched junction nucleotides: 9. The CDR3 is made up of 15 amino acids. The CDR3 DNA follows: TGTGCCAGCAGTCCCCACCTAGCGGGAGGTTTTGAGCAGTTCTTC. Translated, it gives CASSPHLAGGFEQFF.

This chain links TRBV2 with TRBJ1-2, with 7 nucleotides matching TRBD1. The junction had 8 bases not matched to a gene; V was cut back by 4 bases and J by 3 bases. The CDR3 is made up of 15 amino acids. Germline V gene sequence: CDR1 SNHLY, CDR2 FYNNEI. This CDR3 reads CASSGGQRLDYGYTF. The DNA for the CDR3 is TGTGCCAGCAGTGGGGGACAGAGACTTGACTATGGCTACACCTTC.

The chain's CDR3 is CASGPAGVEQYF. The CDR3, as DNA: TGTGCCAGTGGCCCAGCGGGAGTCGAGCAGTACTTC. This chain links TRBV7-9 with TRBJ2-7, with TRBD2 matching 8 bases. The junction had 7 bases not matched to a gene; V was cut back by 9 bases and J by 6 bases. Germline-derived CDR1 and CDR2 are SEHNR and FQNEAQ (reference sequence). The CDR3 sequence is 12 residues long.

The J gene is TRBJ1-1, the V gene TRBV4-1, with D unclear. This CDR3 comprises 14 residues. Germline CDR1 and CDR2: MGHRA and YSYEKL. The V gene lost 0 bases and the J gene lost 4 bases, with 9 bases spanning the gap. The CDR3: CASSQEAGFTEAFF. CDR3 coding DNA: TGCGCCAGCAGCCAAGAGGCGGGGTTCACTGAAGCTTTCTTT.

The rearrangement joins TRBV7-3 to TRBJ2-1, with D tentatively TRBD1 or TRBD2 (5 bases each). Germline CDR1 SGHTA, CDR2 FQGTGA. Trimming shortened V by 5 bases and J by 5 bases, and 13 bases separated the two germline ends. This CDR3 spans 14 amino acids. CDR3 region: CASSASGAHNEQFF. DNA of the CDR3: TGTGCCAGCAGCGCCTCCGGGGCCCACAATGAGCAGTTCTTC.

The chain recombines TRBV27 with TRBJ2-1; 12 nucleotides line up with TRBD2. The CDR3 runs to 15 residues. Unmatched junction bases numbered 2, after V lost 5 bases and J lost 3 bases. Germline CDR1 reads MNHEY; CDR2 reads SMNVEV (reference sequence). The chain's CDR3 is CASSETSGSYNEQFF. DNA of the CDR3: TGTGCCAGCAGTGAGACTAGCGGGAGCTACAATGAGCAGTTCTTC.

This clone was counted once. The V gene is TRBV19, the J gene TRBJ2-1; 8 nucleotides match TRBD2. Per germline, CDR1 LNHDA and CDR2 SQIVND (reference sequence). Trimming removed 5 bases from V and 9 bases from J; junction bases left unmatched: 15. CDR3 length equals 16 residues. This CDR3 is CASSPRRSGGQGEQFF. For the CDR3, the DNA is TGTGCCAGTAGTCCCAGGAGGTCGGGAGGGCAGGGTGAGCAGTTCTTC.

V gene TRBV29-1 combines with J gene TRBJ2-1; 9 positions agree with TRBD2. V trimming: 2 bases; J trimming: 8 bases; junction bases outside the gene matches: 7. Germline CDR1 SQVTM, CDR2 ANQGSEA. This CDR3 has 14 amino acids. CDR3: CSVELAGSGDEQFF. The CDR3 region has the DNA TGCAGCGTTGAACTAGCGGGAAGTGGGGATGAGCAGTTCTTC.

This clone was seen just once. This chain uses TRBV4-3 with TRBJ2-1; no definite D call. Trimming removed 0 bases at V and 9 bases at J, with 12 bases between. Germline values: CDR1 LGHNA, CDR2 YSLEER. The CDR3 is 14 residues long. CDR3 in amino acids: CASSQESTLGEQFF. CDR3 in DNA: TGCGCCAGCAGCCAAGAGTCTACCCTTGGTGAGCAGTTCTTC.

The CDR3 sequence: CASSAGQGSTDTQYF. The CDR3 bases are TGCGCCAGCAGCGCAGGACAGGGGAGCACAGATACGCAGTATTTT. The rearrangement joins TRBV5-1 to TRBJ2-3, with 9 bases lining up with TRBD1. J gave up 0 bases and V 4 bases, and 3 bases lay outside the gene matches. Germline CDR1 is SGHRS and CDR2 is YFSETQ. CDR3 size: 15 residues.